The 6 T cell receptor beta chains presented below share a single source sample, sequenced in a study of T cells in tumors after PD-1 blockade. The assay was immunoSEQ multiplex PCR, and TCRdb's table has in-frame clones only and misses some. The data contain about 20,000 clones, about 77% of them singletons. Sequenced here: PBMCs, sampled before anti-PD-1 treatment. The origin of the receptors is a human donor with basal cell carcinoma.

The chain employs TRBV19 and TRBJ1-1; the D gene is possibly TRBD1 (5 bases). Germline V gene sequence: CDR1 LNHDA, CDR2 SQIVND (reference sequence). The CDR3 has 13 residues. With 3 bases removed from V and 4 bases from J, the gap between germline ends came to 9 bases. This CDR3 is CASSIQGGTEAFF. The DNA for the CDR3 is TGTGCCAGTAGTATCCAGGGAGGCACTGAAGCTTTCTTT. Combining the CDR3 with reference TRBV19 and TRBJ1-1 gives the whole variable domain DGGITQSPKYLFRKEGQNVTLSCEQNLNHDAMYWYRQDPGQGLRLIYYSQIVNDFQKGDIAEGYSVSREKKESFPLTVTSAQKNPTAFYLCASSIQGGTEAFFGQGTRLTVV.

The V gene is TRBV7-2, the J gene TRBJ1-4, with 7 bases identical to TRBD1. Per germline, CDR1 SGHTA and CDR2 FQGNSA. The CDR3 is 14 residues long. With 4 bases clipped from V and 3 bases from J, the junction kept 2 bases outside the gene matches. The CDR3 reads CASSSGQPNEKLFF. The CDR3 DNA sequence: TGTGCCAGCAGCTCGGGACAGCCTAATGAAAAACTGTTTTTT.

The gene calls are TRBV7-9 and TRBJ2-1; D is uncertain. V lost 1 base to trimming and J lost 9 bases, with 7 bases between them. The CDR3 sequence is 12 residues long. Per the germline V gene, CDR1 is SEHNR and CDR2 is FQNEAQ (reference sequence). CDR3 nucleotide sequence: TGTGCCAGCAGCTTAGTACCGCGTGAGCAGTTCTTC. Translation: CASSLVPREQFF.

The V call is TRBV6-5, the J call TRBJ2-7, with D maybe TRBD2 (5 bases). CDR3 length: 13 residues. Trimming removed 7 bases at V and 6 bases at J, with 16 bases between. Germline CDR1 MNHEY, CDR2 SVGAGI. In DNA form, the CDR3 reads TGTGCCAGCACCCTAGAACGGGGTAGCGAGCAGTACTTC. It codes for CASTLERGSEQYF.

The chain couples TRBV7-3 to TRBJ2-1, with 10 nucleotides matching TRBD2. The V and J ends lost 2 bases and 8 bases, in that order; junction bases with no gene match: 6. The CDR3 extends over 15 amino acids. Germline CDR1 reads SGHTA; CDR2 reads FQGTGA. The CDR3 nucleotides are TGTGCCAGCAGCTTATCTAGCGGGAGTTTTGATGAGCAGTTCTTC. Translation: CASSLSSGSFDEQFF.

The chain is built from TRBV5-4 and TRBJ2-1, with D possibly called TRBD1 or TRBD2 (5 bases each). V lost 4 bases and J 7 bases, leaving 9 bases between the germline ends. Germline assignment: CDR1 SGHNT and CDR2 YYREEE (reference sequence). The CDR3 is 12 residues long. The CDR3 loop reads CASSGGRNEQFF. CDR3 DNA sequence: TGTGCCAGCAGCGGGGGTAGAAATGAGCAGTTCTTC.